This paragraph covers one TCR beta chain sequence. The antigen is not known. CDR1 and CDR2 (germline): MNHEY, SMNVEV (reference sequence). The CDR3 is 16 amino acids. J was trimmed by 7 bases and V by 2 bases; bases with no gene match: 7. TCRdb called the reads again in MiXCR, with one record for every CDR3 protein. The table lists about 740,000 distinct CDR3 sequences, around 31% of them singletons, with over 15% in the top ten. These data originate in a study of T cell repertoires in cytomegalovirus infection. In the study overall: Indications of both CMV infection and matching HLA type were provided by public TCR beta signatures.

The chain carries TRBV27 and TRBJ1-6; 8 nucleotides align to TRBD1. This receptor was taken from a human donor in good health (CMV status not recorded). Some clones in this sample may be carry-over from other donors' samples. The starting material was cultured PBMCs, obtained from culture after CMV antigen stimulation. The CDR3 DNA sequence: TGTGCCAGCAGTTTAAACCGACAGGGGAAGAATTCACCCCTCCACTTT. It specifies CASSLNRQGKNSPLHF.